These T cell receptor beta chains were read from a single sample in a study of shared clonotypes between healthy human individuals. Here immunoSEQ multiplex PCR was the method, and the copy in TCRdb shows in-frame clones only, minus some. This sample has about 320,000 clones, with roughly 91% found just once. Source material: memory CD8+ T cells sorted from blood. These receptors came from a man between 18 and 29 years old in good health. Each CDR3 is given with its conserved first and last residue. The D gene is left open where the match is weak. Not all rows give a size; the values are once, few, many and, for expanded clones, a class.

TRBJ1-1	-	TRBV7-6	-	CASTYGAGTEAFF	TGTGCCAGCACCTACGGGGCGGGCACTGAAGCTTTCTTT
TRBJ2-5	-	TRBV2	-	CASMDTAWETQYF	TGTGCCAGCATGGACACCGCCTGGGAGACCCAGTACTTC
TRBJ2-7	-	TRBV10-3	-	CAISGSGTYEQYF	TGTGCCATCAGTGGGAGTGGGACCTACGAGCAGTACTTC
TRBJ2-7	-	TRBV11-3	-	CASSLGYGSNHEQYF	TGTGCCAGCAGCTTAGGTTATGGCAGCAACCACGAGCAGTACTTC
TRBJ2-7	-	TRBV4-1	-	CASSQPGLYDEQYF	TGCGCCAGCAGCCAACCGGGACTTTACGACGAGCAGTACTTC
TRBJ1-2	-	TRBV7-9	TRBD1	CASSSSRGTDPNYGYTF	TGTGCCAGCAGCTCCTCGAGAGGGACAGACCCTAACTATGGCTACACCTTC
TRBJ2-7	-	TRBV2	-	CAGRDGSYEQYF	TGTGCCGGTCGAGACGGCTCCTACGAGCAGTACTTC
TRBJ2-6	-	TRBV9	-	CASSVVVRGANVLTF	TGTGCCAGCAGCGTAGTGGTGCGTGGGGCCAACGTCCTGACTTTC
TRBJ2-2	-	TRBV2	-	CASSDGQGGAGELFF	TGTGCCAGCAGCGACGGACAGGGAGGGGCCGGGGAGCTGTTTTTT
TRBJ2-2	-	TRBV7-6	TRBD1	CASSSTGDANTGELFF	TGTGCCAGCAGCTCGACAGGGGACGCGAACACCGGGGAGCTGTTTTTT
TRBJ2-3	many	TRBV14	-	CASSQDSGASTDTQYF	TGTGCCAGCAGCCAAGACTCAGGGGCTAGCACAGATACGCAGTATTTT
TRBJ1-4	once	TRBV5-4	-	CASSLKGEEKLFF	TGTGCCAGCAGCTTGAAGGGAGAAGAAAAACTGTTTTTT
TRBJ2-7	-	TRBV4-1	-	CASSQEGQGFIYEQYF	TGCGCCAGCAGCCAAGAAGGGCAGGGATTTATCTACGAGCAGTACTTC
TRBJ2-7	-	TRBV27	-	CASTAGYEQYF	TGTGCCAGCACGGCAGGCTACGAGCAGTACTTC
TRBJ2-3	-	TRBV4-1	-	CASSDVSGTDTQYF	TGCGCCAGCAGCGACGTATCCGGCACAGATACGCAGTATTTT
TRBJ1-3	-	TRBV11-2	TRBD1	CASTPQGAGNTIYF	TGTGCCAGCACCCCGCAGGGGGCCGGAAACACCATATATTTT
TRBJ2-1	-	TRBV9	TRBD1	CASSERDRGINEQFF	TGTGCCAGCAGCGAGCGGGACAGGGGCATCAATGAGCAGTTCTTC
TRBJ2-3	few	TRBV7-2	TRBD2	CASSSIGAGDGDTQYF	TGTGCCAGCAGCTCGATCGGGGCGGGAGATGGGGATACGCAGTATTTT
TRBJ2-7	once	TRBV6-5	-	CASSYAEGLGHYEQYF	TGTGCCAGCAGTTACGCAGAGGGATTGGGACACTACGAGCAGTACTTC
TRBJ2-5	many	TRBV6-5	-	CASSQGGRQETQYF	TGTGCCAGCAGTCAAGGGGGGCGGCAAGAGACCCAGTACTTC
TRBJ1-5	few	TRBV6-1	TRBD1	CAISDEGQAGQPQHF	TGTGCCATCAGTGACGAAGGACAGGCGGGTCAGCCCCAGCATTTT
TRBJ1-2	-	TRBV5-1	TRBD1	CASSYYRGADGYTF	TGCGCCAGCAGTTACTACAGGGGGGCGGATGGCTACACCTTC
TRBJ2-7	-	TRBV29-1	-	CSVAGSASYEQYF	TGCAGCGTCGCCGGGAGTGCCTCCTACGAGCAGTACTTC
TRBJ2-7	-	TRBV7-6	TRBD2	CASSALAGVAEQYF	TGTGCCAGCAGCGCTCTAGCGGGAGTGGCCGAGCAGTACTTC
TRBJ2-2	-	TRBV27	-	CASSFFRSPGELFF	TGTGCCAGCAGTTTCTTCAGGAGTCCCGGGGAGCTGTTTTTT
TRBJ2-2	-	TRBV6-5	-	CASSYGHNTGELFF	TGTGCCAGCAGTTACGGGCATAACACCGGGGAGCTGTTTTTT